In its sample, the clone carrying this T cell receptor (beta chain) was seen many times. This specimen comes from a study of regulatory T cells in long-lasting Graves disease. Sample time point: newly diagnosed GD, antithyroid drugs for less than 3 months. PBMC RNA served as the TCR library source. Trimming left V 6 bases short and J 3 bases short, with 15 bases between. The length of the CDR3 is 14 residues. With iRepertoire HTBI primers and Arm-PCR of CDR3 regions, TCR beta libraries were built. TCRdb itself ran the multiplex PCR reads through MiXCR, one entry per CDR3 protein. The profile covers about 470,000 distinct CDR3 sequences, with about 16% appearing a single time and around 17% taken by the ten largest. These data were likewise used in another study, on T cells in Graves' hyperthyroidism and ophthalmopathy.

This specimen was peripheral blood mononuclear cells (PBMCs), taken at new diagnosis, from a patient treated with antithyroid drugs. The chain recombines TRBV12-3 or TRBV12-4 with TRBJ2-7; D is possibly TRBD2 (6 bases). The clonotype was recovered from a woman in her 30s with Graves disease. CDR3 loop: CASRVNGGSYEQYF. In DNA form, the CDR3 reads TGTGCCAGCAGGGTAAATGGAGGGAGCTACGAGCAGTACTTC.